This T cell receptor beta chain was sequenced during a study of identical twins. MiXCR was run by TCRdb on the 5' RACE reads, yielding one entry per CDR3 protein. The table lists around 240,000 distinct CDR3 sequences, under 12% of them singletons. Per germline, CDR1 SEHNR and CDR2 FQNEAQ (reference sequence). With 5 bases clipped from V and 4 bases from J, the junction kept 11 bases outside the gene matches. The CDR3 is made up of 16 amino acids. The sample taken for sequencing was memory T cells sorted from blood. The chain employs TRBV7-9 and TRBJ2-3; 8 bases agree with TRBD2. This TCR came from a middle-aged man in good health. CDR3 nucleotides: TGTGCCAGCAGCACGGGGGGAGCGGGAGCCGCAGATACGCAGTATTTT. It translates to CASSTGGAGAADTQYF.